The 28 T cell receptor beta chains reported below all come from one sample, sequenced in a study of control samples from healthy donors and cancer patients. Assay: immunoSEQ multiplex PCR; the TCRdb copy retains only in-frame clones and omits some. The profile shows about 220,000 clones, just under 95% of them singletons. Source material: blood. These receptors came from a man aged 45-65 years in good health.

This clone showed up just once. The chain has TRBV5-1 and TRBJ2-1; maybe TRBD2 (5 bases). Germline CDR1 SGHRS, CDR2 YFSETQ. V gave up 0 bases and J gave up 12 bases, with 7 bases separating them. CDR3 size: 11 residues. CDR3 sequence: CASSLETTQFF. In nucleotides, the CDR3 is TGCGCCAGCAGCTTGGAGACTACGCAGTTCTTC.

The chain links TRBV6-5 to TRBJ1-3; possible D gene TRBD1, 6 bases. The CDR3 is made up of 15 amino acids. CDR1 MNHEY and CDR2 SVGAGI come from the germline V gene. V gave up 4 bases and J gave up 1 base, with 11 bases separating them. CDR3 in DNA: TGTGCCAGCAGTTTACAGGGCATTTCTGGAAACACCATATATTTT. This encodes CASSLQGISGNTIYF.

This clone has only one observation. The CDR3 sequence is CASSSWGPGELFF. CDR3 bases: TGTGCCAGCAGCTCCTGGGGGCCCGGGGAGCTGTTTTTT. V is TRBV11-2 and J is TRBJ2-2; weak D call: TRBD1 (6 bases). The CDR3 contains 13 residues. The V gene lost 4 bases and the J gene lost 6 bases, with 9 bases spanning the gap. Germline CDR1 and CDR2: SGHAT and FQNNGV.

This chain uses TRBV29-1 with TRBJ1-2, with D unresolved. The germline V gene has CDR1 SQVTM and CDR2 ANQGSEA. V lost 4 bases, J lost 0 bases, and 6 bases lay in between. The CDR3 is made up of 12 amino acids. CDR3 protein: CSVGVSNYGYTF. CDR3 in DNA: TGCAGCGTTGGGGTTTCTAACTATGGCTACACCTTC.

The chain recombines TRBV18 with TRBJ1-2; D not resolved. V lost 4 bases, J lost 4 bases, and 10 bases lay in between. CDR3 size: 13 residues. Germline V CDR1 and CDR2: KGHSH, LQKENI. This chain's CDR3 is CASSQGTAYGYTF. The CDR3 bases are TGTGCCAGCTCACAGGGAACAGCCTATGGCTACACCTTC.

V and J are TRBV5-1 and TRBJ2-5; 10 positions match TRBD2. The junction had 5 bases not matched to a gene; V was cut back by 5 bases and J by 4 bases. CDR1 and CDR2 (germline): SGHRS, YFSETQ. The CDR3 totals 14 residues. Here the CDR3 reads CASRILAGVETQYF. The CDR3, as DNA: TGCGCCAGCAGGATCCTAGCGGGGGTAGAGACCCAGTACTTC.

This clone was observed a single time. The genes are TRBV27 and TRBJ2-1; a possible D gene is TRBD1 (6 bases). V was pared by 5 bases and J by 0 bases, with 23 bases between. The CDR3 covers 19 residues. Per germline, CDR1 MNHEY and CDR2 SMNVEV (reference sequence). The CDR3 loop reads CASSPRWGRTISSYNEQFF. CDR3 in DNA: TGTGCCAGCAGTCCCCGGTGGGGGCGAACTATAAGCTCCTACAATGAGCAGTTCTTC.

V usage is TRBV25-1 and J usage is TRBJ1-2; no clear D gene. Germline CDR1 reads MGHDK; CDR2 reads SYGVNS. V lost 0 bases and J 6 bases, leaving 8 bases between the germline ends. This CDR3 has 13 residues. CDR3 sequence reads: CASSEYVGNGYTF. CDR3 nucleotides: TGTGCCAGCAGTGAATATGTAGGAAATGGCTACACCTTC.

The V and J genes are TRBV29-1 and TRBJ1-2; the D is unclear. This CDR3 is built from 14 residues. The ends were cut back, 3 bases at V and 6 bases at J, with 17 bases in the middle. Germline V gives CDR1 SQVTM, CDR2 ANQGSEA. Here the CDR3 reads CSVEIRGNRDGYTF. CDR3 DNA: TGCAGCGTTGAGATAAGAGGGAACAGAGATGGCTACACCTTC. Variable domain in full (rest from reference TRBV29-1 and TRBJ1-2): SAVISQKPSRDICQRGTSLTIQCQVDSQVTMMFWYRQQPGQSLTLIATANQGSEATYESGFVIDKFPISRPNLTFSTLTVSNMSPEDSSIYLCSVEIRGNRDGYTFGSGTRLTVV.

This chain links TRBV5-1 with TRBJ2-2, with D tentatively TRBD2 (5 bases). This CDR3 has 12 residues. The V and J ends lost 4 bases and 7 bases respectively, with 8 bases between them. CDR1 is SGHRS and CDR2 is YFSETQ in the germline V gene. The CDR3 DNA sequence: TGCGCCAGCAGCCTCGGGGTCGGGGAGCTGTTTTTT. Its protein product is CASSLGVGELFF.

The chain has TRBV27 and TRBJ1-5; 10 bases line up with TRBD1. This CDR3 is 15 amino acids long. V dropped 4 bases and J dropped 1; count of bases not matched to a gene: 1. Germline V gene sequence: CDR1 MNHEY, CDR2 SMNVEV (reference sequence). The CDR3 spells CASSSGQGSNQPQHF. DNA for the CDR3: TGTGCCAGCAGTTCGGGACAGGGGAGCAATCAGCCCCAGCATTTT.

The CDR3 sequence is CASSLSPASYNEQFF. Written as DNA, the CDR3 is TGTGCCAGCAGCTTATCTCCTGCTTCCTACAATGAGCAGTTCTTC. The chain is built from TRBV7-3 and TRBJ2-1, with D uncertain. Germline values: CDR1 SGHTA, CDR2 FQGTGA. The CDR3 is 15 residues long. Trimming removed 2 bases from V and 1 base from J, with 9 bases in between.

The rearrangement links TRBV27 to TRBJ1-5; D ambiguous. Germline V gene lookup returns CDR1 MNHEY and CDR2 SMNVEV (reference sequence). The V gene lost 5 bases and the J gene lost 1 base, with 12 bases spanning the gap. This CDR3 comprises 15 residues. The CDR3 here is CASSVGWQSNQPQHF. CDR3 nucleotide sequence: TGTGCCAGCAGTGTGGGGTGGCAAAGCAATCAGCCCCAGCATTTT.

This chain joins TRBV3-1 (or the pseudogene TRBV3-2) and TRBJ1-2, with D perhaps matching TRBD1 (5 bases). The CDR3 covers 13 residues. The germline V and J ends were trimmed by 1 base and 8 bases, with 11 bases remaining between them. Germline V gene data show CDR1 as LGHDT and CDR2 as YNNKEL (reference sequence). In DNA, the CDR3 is TGTGCCAGCAGCCAAGGACAGTGGAAGGGCTACACCTTC. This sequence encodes CASSQGQWKGYTF.

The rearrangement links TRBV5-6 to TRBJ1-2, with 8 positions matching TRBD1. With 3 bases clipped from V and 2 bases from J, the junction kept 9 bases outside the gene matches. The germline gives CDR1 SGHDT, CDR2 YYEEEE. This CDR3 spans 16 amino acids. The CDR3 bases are TGTGCCAGCAGCTCCTTCCGGGACAGGCGAAACTATGGCTACACCTTC. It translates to CASSSFRDRRNYGYTF.

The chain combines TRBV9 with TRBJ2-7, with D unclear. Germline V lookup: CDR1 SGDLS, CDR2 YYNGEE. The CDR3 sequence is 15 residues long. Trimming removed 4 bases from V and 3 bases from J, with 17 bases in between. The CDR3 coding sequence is TGTGCCAGCAGCCCCCCACGAATTCCTAACTACGAGCAGTACTTC. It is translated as CASSPPRIPNYEQYF.

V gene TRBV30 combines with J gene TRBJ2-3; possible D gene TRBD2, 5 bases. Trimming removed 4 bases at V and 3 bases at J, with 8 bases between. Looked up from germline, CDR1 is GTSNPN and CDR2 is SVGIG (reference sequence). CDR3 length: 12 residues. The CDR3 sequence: CAWTTGTDTQYF. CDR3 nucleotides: TGTGCCTGGACCACGGGGACAGATACGCAGTATTTT.

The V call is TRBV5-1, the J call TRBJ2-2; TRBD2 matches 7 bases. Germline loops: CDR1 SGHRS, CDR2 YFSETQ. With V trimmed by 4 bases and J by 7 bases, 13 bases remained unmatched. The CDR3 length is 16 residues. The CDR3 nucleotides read TGCGCCAGCAGCCGGGGGGAAACGTCGTCGGTCGGGGAGCTGTTTTTT. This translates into CASSRGETSSVGELFF.

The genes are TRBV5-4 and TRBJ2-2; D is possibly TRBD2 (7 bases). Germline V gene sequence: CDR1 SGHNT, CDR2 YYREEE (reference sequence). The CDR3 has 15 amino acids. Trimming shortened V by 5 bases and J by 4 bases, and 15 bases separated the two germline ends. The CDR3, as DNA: TGTGCCAGCAGTCGAGGGGGGGCGGGCACCGGGGAGCTGTTTTTT. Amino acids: CASSRGGAGTGELFF. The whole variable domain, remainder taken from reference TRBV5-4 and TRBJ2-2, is ETGVTQSPTHLIKTRGQQVTLRCSSQSGHNTVSWYQQALGQGPQFIFQYYREEENGRGNFPPRFSGLQFPNYSSELNVNALELDDSALYLCASSRGGAGTGELFFGEGSRLTVL.

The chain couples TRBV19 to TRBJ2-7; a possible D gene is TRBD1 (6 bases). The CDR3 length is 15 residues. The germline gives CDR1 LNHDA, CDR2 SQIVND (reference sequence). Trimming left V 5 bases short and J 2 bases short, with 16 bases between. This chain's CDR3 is CASSPSRDNTYEQYF. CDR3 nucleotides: TGTGCCAGTAGTCCCAGCCGGGACAACACCTACGAGCAGTACTTC.

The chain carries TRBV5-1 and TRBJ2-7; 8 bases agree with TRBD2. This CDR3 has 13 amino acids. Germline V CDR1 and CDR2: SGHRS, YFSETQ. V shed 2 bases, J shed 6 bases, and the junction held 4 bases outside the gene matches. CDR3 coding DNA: TGCGCCAGCAGCTTCCGGGAGGGAAGCGAGCAGTACTTC. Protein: CASSFREGSEQYF. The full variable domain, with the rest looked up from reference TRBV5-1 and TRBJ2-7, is KAGVTQTPRYLIKTRGQQVTLSCSPISGHRSVSWYQQTPGQGLQFLFEYFSETQRNKGNFPGRFSGRQFSNSRSEMNVSTLELGDSALYLCASSFREGSEQYFGPGTRLTVT.

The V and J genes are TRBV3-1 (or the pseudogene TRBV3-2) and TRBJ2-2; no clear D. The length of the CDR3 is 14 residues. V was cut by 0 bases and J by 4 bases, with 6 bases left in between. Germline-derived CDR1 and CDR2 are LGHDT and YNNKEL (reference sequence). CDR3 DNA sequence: TGTGCCAGCAGCCAAGAACACACCACCGGGGAGCTGTTTTTT. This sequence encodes CASSQEHTTGELFF.

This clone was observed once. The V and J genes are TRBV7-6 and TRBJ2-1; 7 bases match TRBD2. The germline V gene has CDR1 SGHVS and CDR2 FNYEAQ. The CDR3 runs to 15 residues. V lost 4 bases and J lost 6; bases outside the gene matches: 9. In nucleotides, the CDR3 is TGTGCCAGCAGCTCGAGTTGGACTAGTGGCAATGAGCAGTTCTTC. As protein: CASSSSWTSGNEQFF.

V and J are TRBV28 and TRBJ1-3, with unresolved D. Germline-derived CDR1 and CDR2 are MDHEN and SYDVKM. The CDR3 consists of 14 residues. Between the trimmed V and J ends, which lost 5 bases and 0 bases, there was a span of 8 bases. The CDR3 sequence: CASSVRYSGNTIYF. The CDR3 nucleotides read TGTGCCAGCAGTGTTAGGTACTCTGGAAACACCATATATTTT.

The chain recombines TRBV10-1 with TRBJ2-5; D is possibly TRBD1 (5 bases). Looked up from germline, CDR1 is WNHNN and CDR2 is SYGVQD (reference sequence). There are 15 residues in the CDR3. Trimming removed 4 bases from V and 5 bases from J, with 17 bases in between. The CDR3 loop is CASSGGRVYGETQYF. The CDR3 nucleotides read TGCGCCAGCAGTGGGGGCAGGGTCTACGGGGAGACCCAGTACTTC.

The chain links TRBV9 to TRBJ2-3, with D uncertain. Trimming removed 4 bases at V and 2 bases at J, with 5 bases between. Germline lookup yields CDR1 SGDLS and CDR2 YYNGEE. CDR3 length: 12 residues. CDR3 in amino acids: CASSPDTDTQYF. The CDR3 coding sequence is TGTGCCAGCAGCCCAGACACAGATACGCAGTATTTT.

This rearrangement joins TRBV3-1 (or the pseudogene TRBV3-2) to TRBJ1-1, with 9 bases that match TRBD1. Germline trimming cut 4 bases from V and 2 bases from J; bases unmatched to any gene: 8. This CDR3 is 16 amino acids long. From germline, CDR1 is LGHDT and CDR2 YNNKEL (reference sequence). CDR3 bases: TGTGCCAGCAGCCCCCTCCCACAGGGGGCAAACACTGAAGCTTTCTTT. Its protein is CASSPLPQGANTEAFF.

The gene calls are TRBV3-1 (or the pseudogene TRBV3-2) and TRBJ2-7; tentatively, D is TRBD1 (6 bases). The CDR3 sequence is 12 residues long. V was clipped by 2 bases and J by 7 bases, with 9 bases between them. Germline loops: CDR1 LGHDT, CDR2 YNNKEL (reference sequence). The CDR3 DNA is TGTGCCAGCAGCCAACAAGGACAGGAGCAGTACTTC. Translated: CASSQQGQEQYF.